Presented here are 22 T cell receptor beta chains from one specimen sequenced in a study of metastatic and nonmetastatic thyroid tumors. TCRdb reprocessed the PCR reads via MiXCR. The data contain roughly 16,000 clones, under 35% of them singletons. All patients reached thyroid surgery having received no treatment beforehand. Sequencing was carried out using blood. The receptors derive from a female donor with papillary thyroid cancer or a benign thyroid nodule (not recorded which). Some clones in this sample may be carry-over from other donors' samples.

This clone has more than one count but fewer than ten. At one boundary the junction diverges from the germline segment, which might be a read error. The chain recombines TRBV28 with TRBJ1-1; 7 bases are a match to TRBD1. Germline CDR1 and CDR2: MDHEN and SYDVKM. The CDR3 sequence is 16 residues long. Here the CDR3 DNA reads TGTGCCAGCAGTCGACAGGGTGCGATATGTAACACTGAAGCCTTCTTT. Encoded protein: CASSRQGAICNTEAFF.

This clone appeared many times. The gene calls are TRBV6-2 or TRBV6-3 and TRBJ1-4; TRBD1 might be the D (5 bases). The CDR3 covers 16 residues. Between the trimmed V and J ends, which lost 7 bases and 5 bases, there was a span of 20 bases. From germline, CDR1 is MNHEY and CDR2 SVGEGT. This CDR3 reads CASTNAWDRTNEKLFF. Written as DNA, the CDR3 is TGTGCCAGCACAAACGCCTGGGACCGAACGAATGAAAAACTGTTTTTT.

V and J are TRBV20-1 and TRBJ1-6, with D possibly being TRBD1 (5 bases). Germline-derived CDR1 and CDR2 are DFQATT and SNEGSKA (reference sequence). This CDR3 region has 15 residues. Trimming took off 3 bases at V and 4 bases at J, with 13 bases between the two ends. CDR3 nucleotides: TGCAGTGCTAGGCCGGCAGGGCCTTATAATTCACCCCTCCACTTT. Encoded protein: CSARPAGPYNSPLHF.

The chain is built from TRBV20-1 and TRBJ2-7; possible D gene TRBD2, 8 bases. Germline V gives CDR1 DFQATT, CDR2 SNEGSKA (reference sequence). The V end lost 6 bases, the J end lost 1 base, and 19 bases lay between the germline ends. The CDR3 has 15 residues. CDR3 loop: CSAPIGRGPSYEQYF. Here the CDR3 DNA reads TGCAGTGCCCCCATCGGGAGGGGGCCATCCTACGAGCAGTACTTC.

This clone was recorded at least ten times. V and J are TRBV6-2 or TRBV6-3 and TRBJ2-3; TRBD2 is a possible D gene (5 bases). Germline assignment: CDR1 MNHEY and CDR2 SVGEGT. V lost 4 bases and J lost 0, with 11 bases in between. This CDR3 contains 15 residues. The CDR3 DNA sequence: TGTGCCAGCAGTTTTGGACGGGAAAGCACAGATACGCAGTATTTT. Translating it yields CASSFGRESTDTQYF.

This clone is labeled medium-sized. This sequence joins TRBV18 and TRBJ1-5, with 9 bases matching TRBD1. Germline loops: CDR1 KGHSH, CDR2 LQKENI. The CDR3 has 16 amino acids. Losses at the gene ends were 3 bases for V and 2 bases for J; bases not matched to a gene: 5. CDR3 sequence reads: CASSPGTGNGNQPQHF. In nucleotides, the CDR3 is TGTGCCAGCTCACCGGGGACAGGGAACGGCAATCAGCCCCAGCATTTT.

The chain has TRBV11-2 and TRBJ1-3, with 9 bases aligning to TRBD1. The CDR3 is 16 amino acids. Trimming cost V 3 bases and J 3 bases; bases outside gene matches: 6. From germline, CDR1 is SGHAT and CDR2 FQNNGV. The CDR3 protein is CASSFLQGAIGNTIYF. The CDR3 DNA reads TGTGCCAGCAGCTTTTTACAGGGGGCGATTGGAAACACCATATATTTT.

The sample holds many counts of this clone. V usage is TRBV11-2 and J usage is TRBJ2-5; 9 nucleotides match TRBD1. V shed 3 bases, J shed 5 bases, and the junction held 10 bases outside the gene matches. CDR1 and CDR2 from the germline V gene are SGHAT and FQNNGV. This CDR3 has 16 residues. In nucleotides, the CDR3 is TGTGCCAGCAGCTTTGTTGTAGTGGGACAGGGTGAGACCCAGTACTTC. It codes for CASSFVVVGQGETQYF. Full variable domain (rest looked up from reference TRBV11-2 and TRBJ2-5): EAGVAQSPRYKIIEKRQSVAFWCNPISGHATLYWYQQILGQGPKLLIQFQNNGVVDDSQLPKDRFSAERLKGVDSTLKIQPAKLEDSAVYLCASSFVVVGQGETQYFGPGTRLLVL.

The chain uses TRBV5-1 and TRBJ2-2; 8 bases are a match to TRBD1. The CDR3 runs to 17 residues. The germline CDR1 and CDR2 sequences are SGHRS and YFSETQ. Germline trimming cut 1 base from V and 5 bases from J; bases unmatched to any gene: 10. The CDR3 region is CASSLSELRQGTGELFF. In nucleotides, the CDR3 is TGCGCCAGCAGCTTGTCCGAACTCCGACAGGGGACCGGGGAGCTGTTTTTT.

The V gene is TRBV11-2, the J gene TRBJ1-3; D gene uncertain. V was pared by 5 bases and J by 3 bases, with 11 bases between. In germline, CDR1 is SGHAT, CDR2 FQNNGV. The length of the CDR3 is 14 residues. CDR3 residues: CASSGPLGGNTIYF. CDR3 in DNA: TGTGCCAGCAGCGGGCCCCTCGGTGGAAACACCATATATTTT.

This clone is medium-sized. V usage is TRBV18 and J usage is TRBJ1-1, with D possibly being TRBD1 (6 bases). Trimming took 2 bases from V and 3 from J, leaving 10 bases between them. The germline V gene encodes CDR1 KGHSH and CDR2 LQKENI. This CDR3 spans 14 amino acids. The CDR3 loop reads CASSPAGGYTEAFF. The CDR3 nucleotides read TGTGCCAGCTCACCAGCTGGGGGCTACACTGAAGCTTTCTTT. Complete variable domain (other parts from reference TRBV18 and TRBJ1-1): NAGVMQNPRHLVRRRGQEARLRCSPMKGHSHVYWYRQLPEEGLKFMVYLQKENIIDESGMPKERFSAEFPKEGPSILRIQQVVRGDSAAYFCASSPAGGYTEAFFGQGTRLTVV.

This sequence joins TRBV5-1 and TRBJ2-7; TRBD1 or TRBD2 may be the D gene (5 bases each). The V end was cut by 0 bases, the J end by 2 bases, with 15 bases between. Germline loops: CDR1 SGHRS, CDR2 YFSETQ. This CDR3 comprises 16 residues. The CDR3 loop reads CASSLGRGAKPYEQYF. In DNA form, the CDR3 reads TGCGCCAGCAGCTTGGGTCGAGGGGCGAAACCCTACGAGCAGTACTTC. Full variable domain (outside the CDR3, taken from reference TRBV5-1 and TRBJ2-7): KAGVTQTPRYLIKTRGQQVTLSCSPISGHRSVSWYQQTPGQGLQFLFEYFSETQRNKGNFPGRFSGRQFSNSRSEMNVSTLELGDSALYLCASSLGRGAKPYEQYFGPGTRLTVT.

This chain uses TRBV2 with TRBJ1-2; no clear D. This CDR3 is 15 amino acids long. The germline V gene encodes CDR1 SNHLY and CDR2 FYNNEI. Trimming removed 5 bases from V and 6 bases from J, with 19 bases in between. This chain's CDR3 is CASSYAEELTNGYTF. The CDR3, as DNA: TGTGCCAGCAGTTACGCCGAGGAGTTAACCAATGGCTACACCTTC. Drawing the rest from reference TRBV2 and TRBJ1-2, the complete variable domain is EPEVTQTPSHQVTQMGQEVILRCVPISNHLYFYWYRQILGQKVEFLVSFYNNEISEKSEIFDDQFSVERPDGSNFTLKIRSTKLEDSAMYFCASSYAEELTNGYTFGSGTRLTVV.

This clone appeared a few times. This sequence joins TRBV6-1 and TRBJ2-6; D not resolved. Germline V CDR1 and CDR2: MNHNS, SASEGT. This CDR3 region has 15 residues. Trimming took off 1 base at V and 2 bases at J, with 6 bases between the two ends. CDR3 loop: CASSEVGPGANVLTF. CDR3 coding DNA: TGTGCCAGCAGTGAAGTAGGGCCTGGGGCCAACGTCCTGACTTTC.

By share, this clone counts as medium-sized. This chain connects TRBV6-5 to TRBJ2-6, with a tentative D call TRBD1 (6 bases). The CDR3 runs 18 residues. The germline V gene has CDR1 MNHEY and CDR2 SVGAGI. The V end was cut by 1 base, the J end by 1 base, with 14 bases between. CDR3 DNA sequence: TGTGCCAGCAGTTACTTGACAGGTCGGGTGTCTGGGGCCAACGTCCTGACTTTC. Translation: CASSYLTGRVSGANVLTF.

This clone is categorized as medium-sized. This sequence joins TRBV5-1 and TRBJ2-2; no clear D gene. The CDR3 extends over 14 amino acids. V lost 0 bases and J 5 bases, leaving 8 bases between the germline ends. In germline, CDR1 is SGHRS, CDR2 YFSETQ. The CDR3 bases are TGCGCCAGCAGCTTGGAGTTCAATACCGGGGAGCTGTTTTTT. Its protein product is CASSLEFNTGELFF.

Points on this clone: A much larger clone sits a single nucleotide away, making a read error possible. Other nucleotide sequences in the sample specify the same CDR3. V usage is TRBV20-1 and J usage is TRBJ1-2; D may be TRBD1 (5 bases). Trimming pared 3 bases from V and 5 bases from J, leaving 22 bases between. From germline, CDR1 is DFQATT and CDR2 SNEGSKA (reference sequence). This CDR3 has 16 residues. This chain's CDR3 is CSARGVVWGVPYGYTF. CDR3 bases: TGCAGTGCTAGGGGGGTTGTGTGGGGAGTTCCTTATGGCTACACCTTC.

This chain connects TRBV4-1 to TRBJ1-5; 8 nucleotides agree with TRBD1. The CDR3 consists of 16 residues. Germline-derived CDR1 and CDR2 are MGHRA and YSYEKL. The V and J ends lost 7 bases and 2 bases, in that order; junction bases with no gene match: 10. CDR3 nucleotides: TGCGCCAGCATTCATCACGACAGGGGCGGCAATCAGCCCCAGCATTTT. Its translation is CASIHHDRGGNQPQHF.

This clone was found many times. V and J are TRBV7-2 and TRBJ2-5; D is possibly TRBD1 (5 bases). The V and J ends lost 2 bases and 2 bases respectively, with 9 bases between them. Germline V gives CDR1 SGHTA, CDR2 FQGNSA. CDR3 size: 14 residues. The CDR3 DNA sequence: TGTGCCAGCAGCTTAAGGGGATCTCAAGAGACCCAGTACTTC. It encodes CASSLRGSQETQYF.

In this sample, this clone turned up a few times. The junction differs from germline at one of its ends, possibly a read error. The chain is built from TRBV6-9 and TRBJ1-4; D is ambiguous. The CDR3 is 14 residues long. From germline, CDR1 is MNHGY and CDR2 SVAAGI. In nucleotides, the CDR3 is TGTGCCAGCAGTTACAGGAGGAGGGATGAAAAACTATTTTTT. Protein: CASSYRRRDEKLFF.

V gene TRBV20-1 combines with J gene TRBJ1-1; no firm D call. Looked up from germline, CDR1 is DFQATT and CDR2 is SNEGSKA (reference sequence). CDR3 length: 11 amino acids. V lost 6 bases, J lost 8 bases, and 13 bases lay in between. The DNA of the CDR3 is TGCAGTGCCCGTCCCCGGCCCGAAGCTTTCTTT. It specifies CSARPRPEAFF.

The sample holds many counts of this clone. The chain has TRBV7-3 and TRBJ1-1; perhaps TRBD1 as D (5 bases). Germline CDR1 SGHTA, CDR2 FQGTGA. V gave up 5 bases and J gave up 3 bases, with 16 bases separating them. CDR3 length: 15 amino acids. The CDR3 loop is CASSRPRGLDTEAFF. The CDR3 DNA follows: TGTGCCAGCAGCCGCCCCCGGGGACTCGACACTGAAGCTTTCTTT.